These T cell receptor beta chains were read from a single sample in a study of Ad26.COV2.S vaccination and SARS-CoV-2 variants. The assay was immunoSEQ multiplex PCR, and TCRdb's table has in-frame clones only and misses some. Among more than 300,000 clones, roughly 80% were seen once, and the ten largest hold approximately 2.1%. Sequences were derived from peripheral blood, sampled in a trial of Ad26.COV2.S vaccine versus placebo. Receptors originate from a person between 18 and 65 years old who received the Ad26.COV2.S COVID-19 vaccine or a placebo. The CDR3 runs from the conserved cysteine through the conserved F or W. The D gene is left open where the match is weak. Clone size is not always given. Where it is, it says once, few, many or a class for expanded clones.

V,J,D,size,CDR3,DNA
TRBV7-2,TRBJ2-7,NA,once,CASSHPGSVSYEQYF,TGTGCCAGCAGTCACCCGGGATCTGTCTCCTACGAGCAGTACTTC
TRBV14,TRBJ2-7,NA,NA,CASSHLKPGEAYEQYF,TGTGCCAGCAGCCACTTAAAACCAGGGGAGGCCTACGAGCAGTACTTC
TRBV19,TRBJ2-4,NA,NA,CASSPERNIQYF,TGTGCCAGTAGTCCTGAACGAAACATTCAGTACTTC
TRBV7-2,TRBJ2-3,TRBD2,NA,CASSLLAGTDTQYF,TGTGCCAGCAGTTTACTAGCGGGCACAGATACGCAGTATTTT
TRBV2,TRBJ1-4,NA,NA,CASSGENEKLFF,TGTGCCAGCAGTGGCGAAAATGAAAAACTGTTTTTT
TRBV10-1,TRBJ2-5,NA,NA,CASTETQYF,TGCGCCTCCACGGAGACCCAGTACTTC
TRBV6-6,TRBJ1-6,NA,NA,CASSYSPGDSPLHF,TGTGCCAGCAGTTACTCGCCAGGGGATTCACCCCTCCACTTT
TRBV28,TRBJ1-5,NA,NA,CASSYLGDSNQPQHF,TGTGCCAGCAGCTACCTAGGGGATAGCAATCAGCCCCAGCATTTT
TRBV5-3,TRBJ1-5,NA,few,CARTGQPQHF,TGTGCCAGAACCGGTCAGCCCCAGCATTTT
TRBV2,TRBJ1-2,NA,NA,CASSGWTEYGYTF,TGTGCCAGCAGTGGGTGGACGGAGTATGGCTACACCTTC
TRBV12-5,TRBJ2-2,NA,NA,CASGRVFPNTGELFF,TGTGCTAGTGGCCGGGTCTTTCCGAACACCGGGGAGCTGTTTTTT
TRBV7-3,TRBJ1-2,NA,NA,CASSEGYGYTF,TGTGCCAGCAGCGAGGGCTATGGCTACACCTTC
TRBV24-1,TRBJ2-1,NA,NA,CATSYRVSNEQFF,TGTGCCACCAGCTACAGGGTTTCCAATGAGCAGTTCTTC
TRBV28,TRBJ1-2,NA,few,CASNVGDYGYTF,TGTGCCAGCAATGTTGGTGACTATGGCTACACCTTC
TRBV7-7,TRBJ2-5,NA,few,CASSPAAGAGETQYF,TGTGCCAGCAGCCCCGCCGCAGGGGCTGGGGAGACCCAGTACTTC
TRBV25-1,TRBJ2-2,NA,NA,CASRGLDTGELFF,TGTGCCAGCAGGGGACTCGACACCGGGGAGCTGTTTTTT
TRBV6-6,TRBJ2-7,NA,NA,CASSRTPYEQYF,TGTGCCAGCAGCCGTACACCCTACGAGCAGTACTTC
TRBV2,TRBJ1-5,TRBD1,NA,CASSERGRSNQPQHF,TGTGCCAGCAGTGAGAGGGGGCGCAGCAATCAGCCCCAGCATTTT
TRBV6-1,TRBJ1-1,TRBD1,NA,CASSDLRGLTEAFF,TGTGCCAGCAGTGATCTCAGGGGGTTGACTGAAGCTTTCTTT
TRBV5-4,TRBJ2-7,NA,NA,CASSLATNYEQYF,TGTGCCAGCAGCTTGGCTACCAACTACGAGCAGTACTTC
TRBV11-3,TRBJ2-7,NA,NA,CASSLDPESYEQYF,TGTGCCAGCAGCCTCGACCCCGAGTCCTACGAGCAGTACTTC
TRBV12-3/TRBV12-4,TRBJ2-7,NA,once,CASSLTPNYEQYF,TGTGCCAGCAGTTTGACACCTAACTACGAGCAGTACTTC
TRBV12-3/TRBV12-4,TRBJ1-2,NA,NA,CASSLPGRGYTF,TGTGCCAGCAGTTTGCCCGGGCGAGGCTACACCTTC
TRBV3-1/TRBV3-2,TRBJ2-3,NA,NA,CASSTAQGLTDTQYF,TGTGCCAGCAGCACGGCACAGGGCCTCACAGATACGCAGTATTTT
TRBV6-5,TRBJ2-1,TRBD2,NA,CASTMGLARFNEQFF,TGTGCCAGCACGATGGGACTAGCGAGGTTCAATGAGCAGTTCTTC
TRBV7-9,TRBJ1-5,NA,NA,CASSRDGDQPQHF,TGTGCCAGCAGTCGCGACGGGGATCAGCCCCAGCATTTT
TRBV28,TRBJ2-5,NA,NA,CASSFGYQETQYF,TGTGCCAGCAGTTTTGGTTACCAAGAGACCCAGTACTTC
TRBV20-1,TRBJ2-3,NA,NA,CSASMQGTQYF,TGCAGTGCTAGTATGCAGGGGACGCAGTATTTT
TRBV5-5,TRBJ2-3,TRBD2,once,CASSRRLAEAYTDTQYF,TGTGCCAGCAGCCGTCGACTAGCGGAGGCTTACACAGATACGCAGTATTTT
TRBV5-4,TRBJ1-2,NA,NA,CASSQGVGSNYGYTF,TGTGCCAGCAGCCAGGGTGTGGGCTCTAACTATGGCTACACCTTC
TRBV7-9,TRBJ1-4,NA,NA,CASSPRSTNEKLFF,TGTGCCAGCAGCCCCCGATCAACTAATGAAAAACTGTTTTTT
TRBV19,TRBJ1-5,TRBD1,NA,CASSPEKGALSNQPQHF,TGTGCCAGTAGTCCCGAAAAGGGGGCCTTAAGCAATCAGCCCCAGCATTTT
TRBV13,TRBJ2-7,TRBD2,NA,CASSSGLAGNEQYF,TGTGCCAGCAGCAGCGGACTAGCGGGGAACGAGCAGTACTTC
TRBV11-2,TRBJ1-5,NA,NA,CASSFGGAQPQHF,TGTGCCAGCAGCTTCGGGGGGGCTCAGCCCCAGCATTTT
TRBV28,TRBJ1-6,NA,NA,CASSFPPGTYSPLHF,TGTGCCAGCAGTTTTCCTCCAGGGACCTATTCACCCCTCCACTTT
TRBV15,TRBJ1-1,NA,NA,CATSRVVRGTEAFF,TGTGCCACCAGCAGAGTGGTCAGGGGCACTGAAGCTTTCTTT
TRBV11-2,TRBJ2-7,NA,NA,CASQGGGAISTYEQYF,TGTGCCAGCCAAGGAGGGGGGGCGATTTCGACCTACGAGCAGTACTTC
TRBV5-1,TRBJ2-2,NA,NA,CASRSQVQTANTGELFF,TGCGCCAGCAGGTCGCAGGTCCAAACCGCGAACACCGGGGAGCTGTTTTTT
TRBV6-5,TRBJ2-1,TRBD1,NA,CASSYRDREFF,TGTGCCAGCAGTTACCGGGACAGGGAGTTCTTC
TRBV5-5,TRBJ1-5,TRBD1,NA,CASSGTVYSNQPQHF,TGTGCCAGCAGCGGGACAGTTTATAGCAATCAGCCCCAGCATTTT
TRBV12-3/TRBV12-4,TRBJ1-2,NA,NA,CASSQTANYGYTF,TGTGCCAGCAGCCAGACAGCCAACTATGGCTACACCTTC
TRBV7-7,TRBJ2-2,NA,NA,CASSLAVGAGTGELFF,TGTGCTAGCAGCTTAGCTGTCGGGGCGGGAACCGGGGAGCTGTTTTTT
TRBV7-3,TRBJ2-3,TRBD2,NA,CASSFGPSGPNTQYF,TGTGCCAGCAGCTTTGGCCCTAGCGGGCCCAATACGCAGTATTTT
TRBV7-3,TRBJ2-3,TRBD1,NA,CASGRTGQSLDTDTQYF,TGTGCCAGCGGTAGGACAGGGCAGTCACTAGACACAGATACGCAGTATTTT
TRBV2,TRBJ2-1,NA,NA,CATGVYNEQFF,TGTGCCACAGGGGTCTACAATGAGCAGTTCTTC
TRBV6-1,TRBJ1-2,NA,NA,CASSEQVSYGYTF,TGTGCCAGCAGTGAGCAGGTCTCCTATGGCTACACCTTC
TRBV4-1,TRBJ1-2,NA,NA,CASSQEYRDGYTF,TGCGCCAGCAGCCAAGAGTACAGGGATGGCTACACCTTC
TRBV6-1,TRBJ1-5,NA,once,CASSEIVSNQPQHF,TGTGCCAGCAGTGAAATAGTCAGCAATCAGCCCCAGCATTTT
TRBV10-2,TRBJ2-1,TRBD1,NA,CASRRTGEYNEQFF,TGCGCCAGCAGGCGGACAGGGGAGTACAATGAGCAGTTCTTC
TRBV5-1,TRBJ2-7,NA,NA,CASSSPNYEQYF,TGCGCCAGCAGCTCGCCGAACTACGAGCAGTACTTC
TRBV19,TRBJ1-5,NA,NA,CASSIRERGPDYSNQPQHF,TGTGCCAGTAGTATAAGGGAGAGGGGACCCGACTATAGCAATCAGCCCCAGCATTTT
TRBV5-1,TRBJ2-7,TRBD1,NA,CASSRSGTGMYEQYF,TGCGCCAGCAGCCGTTCCGGGACAGGGATGTACGAGCAGTACTTC
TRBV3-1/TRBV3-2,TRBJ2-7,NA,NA,CASSQARFGYEQYF,TGTGCCAGCAGCCAAGCCAGATTCGGGTACGAGCAGTACTTC
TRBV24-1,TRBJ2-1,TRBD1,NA,CATSDLPGGTGNEQFF,TGTGCCACCAGTGATTTACCAGGGGGGACAGGCAATGAGCAGTTCTTC
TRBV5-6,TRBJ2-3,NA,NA,CASSSGRGPSGLGTDTQYF,TGTGCCAGCAGCTCCGGACGGGGCCCGTCTGGGCTAGGGACAGATACGCAGTATTTT
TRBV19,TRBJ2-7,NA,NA,CATRQASVEQYF,TGTGCCACCCGCCAAGCGAGCGTCGAGCAGTACTTC
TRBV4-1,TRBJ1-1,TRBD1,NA,CASSHPGGGAEAFF,TGCGCCAGCAGCCACCCAGGGGGGGGCGCTGAAGCTTTCTTT
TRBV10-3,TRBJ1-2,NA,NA,CAISEVSGTSTGGYTF,TGTGCCATCAGTGAGGTATCCGGGACATCAACAGGGGGCTACACCTTC
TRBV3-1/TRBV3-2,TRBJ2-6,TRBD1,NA,CASSQKGGQGLSGANVLTF,TGTGCCAGCAGCCAAAAGGGGGGACAGGGCCTTTCTGGGGCCAACGTCCTGACTTTC
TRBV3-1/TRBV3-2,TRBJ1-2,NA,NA,CASSQGAGRASYGYTF,TGTGCCAGCAGCCAAGGGGCAGGGAGGGCTTCCTATGGCTACACCTTC